This entry lists 23 T cell receptor beta chains sequenced from one sample in a study of cytomegalovirus exposure and HLA in healthy donors. Assay used: immunoSEQ multiplex PCR; TCRdb lists only in-frame clones, some missing. The profile shows hundreds of thousands of clones, approximately 82% of them singletons. The sequenced material came from PBMCs. These receptors were taken from a woman aged 18-35 years in good health and CMV-seronegative.

The chain is built from TRBV18 and TRBJ2-7; 10 bases align to TRBD1. Looked up from germline, CDR1 is KGHSH and CDR2 is LQKENI. This CDR3 region has 16 residues. V lost 3 bases and J lost 2; bases outside the gene matches: 7. The CDR3, as DNA: TGTGCCAGCTCACCCCTGGGTGGACAGGGGGCCTACGAGCAGTACTTC. Protein: CASSPLGGQGAYEQYF.

This clone was observed at least ten times. V gene TRBV14 combines with J gene TRBJ1-1; 7 nucleotides match TRBD1. The junction had 6 bases not matched to a gene; V was cut back by 3 bases and J by 2 bases. The CDR3 runs 15 residues. Germline V lookup: CDR1 SGHDN, CDR2 FVKESK. CDR3 sequence (DNA): TGTGCCAGCAGCCATTTGACAGGGCCCAACACTGAAGCTTTCTTT. It specifies CASSHLTGPNTEAFF.

Of note for this clone: The junction differs from germline at one of its ends, possibly a read error. The V and J genes are TRBV7-7 and TRBJ2-3; D is unclear. Per germline, CDR1 SSHAT and CDR2 FNYEAQ (reference sequence). The CDR3 is 13 amino acids. The CDR3 loop is CASSLGSTDTQYF. In DNA, the CDR3 is TGTGCTAGCAGCCTCGGAAGCACAGATACGCAGTATTTT.

The chain recombines TRBV19 with TRBJ2-1, with TRBD1 identical over 9 bases. This CDR3 comprises 15 residues. Germline trimming cut 2 bases from V and 7 bases from J; bases unmatched to any gene: 6. Germline-derived CDR1 and CDR2 are LNHDA and SQIVND (reference sequence). This chain's CDR3 is CASSIIQGARNEQFF. The CDR3 DNA reads as TGTGCCAGTAGTATAATACAGGGGGCGCGGAATGAGCAGTTCTTC.

This chain joins TRBV18 and TRBJ1-2; no firm D call. The CDR3 runs to 15 residues. Per germline, CDR1 KGHSH and CDR2 LQKENI. Trimming took 2 bases from V and 0 from J, leaving 10 bases between them. Written as DNA, the CDR3 is TGTGCCAGCTCACCAATCCGGGTGTCTAACTATGGCTACACCTTC. It yields the protein CASSPIRVSNYGYTF.

This chain uses TRBV18 with TRBJ1-1, with TRBD1 identical over 8 bases. CDR3 length: 15 amino acids. Germline loops: CDR1 KGHSH, CDR2 LQKENI. J was trimmed by 6 bases and V by 3 bases; bases with no gene match: 9. Here the CDR3 DNA reads TGTGCCAGCTCACCGTTCGACGCGACAGGGGCTGAAGCTTTCTTT. This encodes CASSPFDATGAEAFF. Complete variable domain (other parts from reference TRBV18 and TRBJ1-1): NAGVMQNPRHLVRRRGQEARLRCSPMKGHSHVYWYRQLPEEGLKFMVYLQKENIIDESGMPKERFSAEFPKEGPSILRIQQVVRGDSAAYFCASSPFDATGAEAFFGQGTRLTVV.

This rearrangement joins TRBV4-1 to TRBJ1-5; perhaps TRBD1 as D (5 bases). Germline lookup yields CDR1 MGHRA and CDR2 YSYEKL. This CDR3 region has 15 residues. Trimming left V 0 bases short and J 5 bases short, with 11 bases between. CDR3 amino acids: CASSQDVWGDQPQHF. The DNA of the CDR3 is TGCGCCAGCAGCCAAGATGTGTGGGGGGATCAGCCCCAGCATTTT.

The sample holds many counts of this clone. The rearrangement links TRBV19 to TRBJ1-2; 8 bases fit TRBD1. V shed 0 bases, J shed 5 bases, and the junction held 8 bases outside the gene matches. CDR1 and CDR2 (germline): LNHDA, SQIVND (reference sequence). The CDR3 has 16 residues. The CDR3 protein is CASSIDFARTGYGYTF. The CDR3 DNA reads as TGTGCCAGTAGTATAGATTTTGCGAGGACAGGGTATGGCTACACCTTC.

The gene calls are TRBV5-1 and TRBJ1-4; possible D gene TRBD1, 5 bases. Germline loops: CDR1 SGHRS, CDR2 YFSETQ. This CDR3 contains 15 residues. The germline V and J ends were trimmed by 0 bases and 5 bases, with 11 bases remaining between them. The CDR3 protein is CASSLVGVGNEKLFF. DNA of the CDR3: TGCGCCAGCAGCTTGGTAGGGGTAGGGAATGAAAAACTGTTTTTT. The whole variable domain, remainder taken from reference TRBV5-1 and TRBJ1-4, is KAGVTQTPRYLIKTRGQQVTLSCSPISGHRSVSWYQQTPGQGLQFLFEYFSETQRNKGNFPGRFSGRQFSNSRSEMNVSTLELGDSALYLCASSLVGVGNEKLFFGSGTQLSVL.

CDR3 DNA: TGTGCCAGCAGTGAAGCGGAGGCTTTCTTT. Protein product: CASSEAEAFF. The V gene is TRBV2, the J gene TRBJ1-1; D is unresolved. This CDR3 is built from 10 residues. The V end was cut by 0 bases, the J end by 11 bases, with 4 bases between. CDR1 and CDR2 from the germline V gene are SNHLY and FYNNEI.

The V call is TRBV4-2, the J call TRBJ2-5; D perhaps matches TRBD1 (7 bases). Trimming left V 3 bases short and J 1 base short, with 9 bases between. Germline V lookup: CDR1 LGHNA, CDR2 YNFKEQ. This CDR3 spans 14 amino acids. CDR3 nucleotide sequence: TGTGCCAGCAGCCAGGAGGGGGCCCAAGAGACCCAGTACTTC. Its translation is CASSQEGAQETQYF.

The chain couples TRBV28 to TRBJ1-2, with TRBD1 identical over 8 bases. CDR3 size: 13 residues. Germline V gives CDR1 MDHEN, CDR2 SYDVKM. After removal of 11 bases from V and 7 bases from J, the junction contained 12 bases not matched to a gene. CDR3 residues: CASQVQGEGGYTF. The CDR3 DNA sequence: TGTGCCTCCCAGGTACAGGGGGAGGGTGGCTACACCTTC.

This clone was counted once. The chain is built from TRBV30 and TRBJ2-3, with D possibly matching TRBD2 (5 bases). Trimming cost V 4 bases and J 1 base, with 9 bases left between them. The germline V gene encodes CDR1 GTSNPN and CDR2 SVGIG (reference sequence). This CDR3 contains 13 residues. CDR3 protein: CAWTGKGTDTQYF. In DNA form, the CDR3 reads TGTGCCTGGACGGGGAAGGGCACAGATACGCAGTATTTT.

This chain connects TRBV4-2 to TRBJ2-6; TRBD2 matches at 14 bases. CDR3 length: 20 residues. In germline, CDR1 is LGHNA, CDR2 YNFKEQ. V shed 2 bases, J shed 0 bases, and the junction held 6 bases outside the gene matches. The CDR3 loop reads CASSQPRLAGGDSGANVLTF. CDR3 bases: TGTGCCAGCAGCCAACCTCGACTAGCGGGGGGGGACTCTGGGGCCAACGTCCTGACTTTC.

The V gene is TRBV5-1, the J gene TRBJ1-3; tentatively, D is TRBD1 (5 bases). The V end lost 4 bases, the J end lost 4 bases, and 9 bases lay between the germline ends. The CDR3 consists of 13 residues. CDR1 is SGHRS and CDR2 is YFSETQ in the germline V gene. CDR3 nucleotides: TGCGCCAGCAGCCTGGACATAGGAAACACCATATATTTT. Translating it yields CASSLDIGNTIYF. The complete variable domain, with remaining parts taken from reference TRBV5-1 and TRBJ1-3, reads KAGVTQTPRYLIKTRGQQVTLSCSPISGHRSVSWYQQTPGQGLQFLFEYFSETQRNKGNFPGRFSGRQFSNSRSEMNVSTLELGDSALYLCASSLDIGNTIYFGEGSWLTVV.

The chain is built from TRBV27 and TRBJ2-1, with TRBD2 matching 11 bases. Per germline, CDR1 MNHEY and CDR2 SMNVEV (reference sequence). Germline trimming cut 0 bases from V and 7 bases from J; bases unmatched to any gene: 5. The CDR3 runs 16 residues. The DNA for the CDR3 is TGTGCCAGCAGTTTATCTGCTAGCGGGAGGTGGAATGAGCAGTTCTTC. Its translation: CASSLSASGRWNEQFF.

In DNA, the CDR3 is TGTGCCAGTAGTATTGCGGGGACTAGGGCCTACAATGAGCAGTTCTTC. Encoded protein: CASSIAGTRAYNEQFF. The gene calls are TRBV19 and TRBJ2-1; 8 bases are a match to TRBD2. The CDR3 totals 16 residues. V shed 3 bases, J shed 2 bases, and the junction held 6 bases outside the gene matches. Germline loops: CDR1 LNHDA, CDR2 SQIVND (reference sequence).

The chain has TRBV10-3 and TRBJ2-1; TRBD2 matches at 7 bases. The CDR3 contains 14 residues. The V gene end was trimmed by 3 bases and the J gene end by 4 bases; junction bases not matched to a gene: 3. Germline CDR1 and CDR2: ENHRY and SYGVKD. The CDR3 DNA reads as TGTGCCATCAGTGACTCGGGGGGATACAATGAGCAGTTCTTC. Translation: CAISDSGGYNEQFF.

In its sample, this clone was seen once. The chain combines TRBV28 with TRBJ2-7; TRBD2 is a possible D gene (6 bases). This CDR3 has 14 amino acids. V was shortened by 4 bases and J by 3 bases, with 13 bases between the two germline ends. CDR1 and CDR2 from the germline V gene are MDHEN and SYDVKM. The DNA of the CDR3 is TGTGCCAGCAGTTACCAAGGGCGGGACTACGAGCAGTACTTC. It translates to CASSYQGRDYEQYF. The full variable domain, in which reference TRBV28 and TRBJ2-7 provide the parts outside the CDR3, is DVKVTQSSRYLVKRTGEKVFLECVQDMDHENMFWYRQDPGLGLRLIYFSYDVKMKEKGDIPEGYSVSREKKERFSLILESASTNQTSMYLCASSYQGRDYEQYFGPGTRLTVT.

The rearrangement links TRBV27 to TRBJ2-3; 9 bases are a match to TRBD2. V lost 3 bases, J lost 1 base, and 5 bases stayed unmatched. The CDR3 contains 16 residues. Germline assignment: CDR1 MNHEY and CDR2 SMNVEV (reference sequence). CDR3 loop: CASSFLTSGGTDTQYF. The CDR3 DNA reads as TGTGCCAGCAGTTTCCTGACTAGCGGAGGCACAGATACGCAGTATTTT.

The sample holds one count of this clone. The chain employs TRBV28 and TRBJ2-7; 11 positions match TRBD2. Trimming at V came to 5 bases and at J to 2 bases, leaving 2 bases not matched to a gene. Germline CDR1 is MDHEN and CDR2 is SYDVKM. The CDR3 length is 14 residues. The CDR3 here is CASSRLAGTYEQYF. CDR3 nucleotides: TGTGCCAGCAGTCGACTAGCGGGAACCTACGAGCAGTACTTC.

A few counts support this clone. The chain employs TRBV15 and TRBJ1-5; no firm D call. V lost 5 bases and J lost 9, with 14 bases in between. The CDR3 covers 13 residues. The germline V gene encodes CDR1 LNHNV and CDR2 YYDKDF (reference sequence). The CDR3 bases are TGTGCCACCAGCGGACTACCTAGTCGGCCCCAGCATTTT. This sequence encodes CATSGLPSRPQHF.

J is TRBJ2-2 and V is TRBV13; D is perhaps TRBD2 (5 bases). The CDR3 contains 14 residues. In germline, CDR1 is PRHDT, CDR2 FYEKMQ (reference sequence). V lost 3 bases and J 1 base, leaving 6 bases between the germline ends. CDR3 in DNA: TGTGCCAGCAGCTTCGCGGGGAACACCGGGGAGCTGTTTTTT. Protein: CASSFAGNTGELFF.